A selection of T cell receptor beta chains follows, all from one sample in a study of radiotherapy plus CTLA-4 blockade in lung cancer. Data came from immunoSEQ multiplex PCR; TCRdb stores just in-frame clones and leaves some out. The sample has 110,000 or so clones; nearly 80% are singletons. The sequencing used peripheral blood, collected from a patient treated with radiotherapy plus ipilimumab. These receptor sequences come from a human donor with non-small cell lung cancer who had a partial response to radiotherapy plus ipilimumab. Both conserved end residues are part of each CDR3. The order of the fields is clone size, D gene, J gene, V gene, CDR3 DNA, CDR3 protein. The D gene is left open where the match is weak. Clone size is given for some rows only: seen once, a few or many times, or a class if the clone is expanded.

clone size: NA
D gene: NA
J gene: TRBJ2-3
V gene: TRBV5-6
CDR3 DNA: TGTGCCAGCAGCATTCAGGGAGATACGCAGTATTTT
CDR3 protein: CASSIQGDTQYF

clone size: NA
D gene: NA
J gene: TRBJ1-1
V gene: TRBV2
CDR3 DNA: TGTGCCAGCAGCCGAGGTTTGAACACTGAAGCTTTCTTT
CDR3 protein: CASSRGLNTEAFF

clone size: medium-sized
D gene: TRBD2
J gene: TRBJ2-3
V gene: TRBV19
CDR3 DNA: TGTGCCAGTAGCCCTGGACTAGCGGGAGGAAGAGATACGCAGTATTTT
CDR3 protein: CASSPGLAGGRDTQYF

clone size: NA
D gene: TRBD1
J gene: TRBJ2-7
V gene: TRBV7-8
CDR3 DNA: TGTGCCAGCAGCCCAAGGGGCAGGGGGCCCTACGAGCAGTACTTC
CDR3 protein: CASSPRGRGPYEQYF

clone size: NA
D gene: NA
J gene: TRBJ1-2
V gene: TRBV2
CDR3 DNA: TGTGCCAGCAGTGGCTTTAAGGAGACGGGCTACACCTTC
CDR3 protein: CASSGFKETGYTF

clone size: NA
D gene: TRBD1
J gene: TRBJ1-5
V gene: TRBV2
CDR3 DNA: TGTGCCAGCAGTTCCCAGGGGGTTAGCAATCAGCCCCAGCATTTT
CDR3 protein: CASSSQGVSNQPQHF

clone size: NA
D gene: TRBD1
J gene: TRBJ1-2
V gene: TRBV2
CDR3 DNA: TGTGCCAGCAGAAATCAGGGGGCAGAGGGCTACACCTTC
CDR3 protein: CASRNQGAEGYTF

clone size: NA
D gene: TRBD1
J gene: TRBJ1-2
V gene: TRBV2
CDR3 DNA: TGTGCCAGCAGCCCGGACAGGAACTATGGCTACACCTTC
CDR3 protein: CASSPDRNYGYTF

clone size: NA
D gene: TRBD1
J gene: TRBJ2-5
V gene: TRBV5-1
CDR3 DNA: TGCGCCAGCAGCTTGGCTGGACAGGGAGTACAAGAGACCCAGTACTTC
CDR3 protein: CASSLAGQGVQETQYF

clone size: once
D gene: NA
J gene: TRBJ1-3
V gene: TRBV10-3
CDR3 DNA: TGTGCCACCACACCGGGAAACACCATATATTTT
CDR3 protein: CATTPGNTIYF

clone size: NA
D gene: NA
J gene: TRBJ2-1
V gene: TRBV7-2
CDR3 DNA: TGTGCCAGCAGCCCAGAAGGGAGCTCCTACAATGAGCAGTTCTTC
CDR3 protein: CASSPEGSSYNEQFF

clone size: NA
D gene: TRBD1
J gene: TRBJ1-2
V gene: TRBV7-3
CDR3 DNA: TGTGCCAGCAGCCTCGAACAGGGGAGAGGCTATGGCTACACCTTC
CDR3 protein: CASSLEQGRGYGYTF

clone size: NA
D gene: TRBD2
J gene: TRBJ2-1
V gene: TRBV9
CDR3 DNA: TGTGCCAGCAGCGTAGACAGCGGGAGTACCAATGAGCAGTTCTTC
CDR3 protein: CASSVDSGSTNEQFF

clone size: NA
D gene: TRBD2
J gene: TRBJ2-3
V gene: TRBV19
CDR3 DNA: TGTGCCAGTCGACTAGCGGGACCCACAGATACGCAGTATTTT
CDR3 protein: CASRLAGPTDTQYF

clone size: few
D gene: TRBD1
J gene: TRBJ2-7
V gene: TRBV6-1
CDR3 DNA: TGTGCCAGCTCGATGACAGGGAACTCCTACGAGCAGTACTTC
CDR3 protein: CASSMTGNSYEQYF

clone size: NA
D gene: NA
J gene: TRBJ2-4
V gene: TRBV30
CDR3 DNA: TGTGCCTGGGGAAAAGGGGGGGGTCTAGCCAAAAACATTCAGTACTTC
CDR3 protein: CAWGKGGGLAKNIQYF

clone size: NA
D gene: NA
J gene: TRBJ2-3
V gene: TRBV11-2
CDR3 DNA: TGTGCCAGCAGCTTAGTAGGGGGATCGACAGATACGCAGTATTTT
CDR3 protein: CASSLVGGSTDTQYF

clone size: few
D gene: NA
J gene: TRBJ1-1
V gene: TRBV10-1
CDR3 DNA: TGCGCCAGCACTGAGGAGCCGAACACTGAAGCTTTCTTT
CDR3 protein: CASTEEPNTEAFF

clone size: few
D gene: TRBD1
J gene: TRBJ1-5
V gene: TRBV25-1
CDR3 DNA: TGTGCCAGCAGTGAGACAGGGGCGCGACAGCCCCAGCATTTT
CDR3 protein: CASSETGARQPQHF

clone size: few
D gene: TRBD2
J gene: TRBJ2-1
V gene: TRBV4-2
CDR3 DNA: TGTGCCAGCAGTATCGGGGGGGACTACAATGAGCAGTTCTTC
CDR3 protein: CASSIGGDYNEQFF

clone size: NA
D gene: TRBD1
J gene: TRBJ2-2
V gene: TRBV6-5
CDR3 DNA: TGTGCCAGCAGACAGGGGAGCACCGGGGAGCTGTTTTTT
CDR3 protein: CASRQGSTGELFF

clone size: once
D gene: NA
J gene: TRBJ1-6
V gene: TRBV4-1
CDR3 DNA: TGCGCCAGCAGCCAAAGGCTACCGATATACAGGGCCGACAATTCACCCCTCCACTTT
CDR3 protein: CASSQRLPIYRADNSPLHF

clone size: NA
D gene: TRBD2
J gene: TRBJ2-1
V gene: TRBV5-1
CDR3 DNA: TGCGCCAGCAGCCTACTACCCGGGACTAGCGCTGGTGAGCAGTTCTTC
CDR3 protein: CASSLLPGTSAGEQFF

clone size: NA
D gene: NA
J gene: TRBJ1-4
V gene: TRBV6-5
CDR3 DNA: TGTGCCAGCAGACACCAAAATGAAAAACTGTTTTTT
CDR3 protein: CASRHQNEKLFF

clone size: NA
D gene: NA
J gene: TRBJ1-1
V gene: TRBV28
CDR3 DNA: TGTGCCAACCAGGGTAGGCACACTGAAGCTTTCTTT
CDR3 protein: CANQGRHTEAFF

clone size: NA
D gene: TRBD1
J gene: TRBJ2-1
V gene: TRBV11-2
CDR3 DNA: TGTGCCAGCAGCCCAACCGGACAGGCCTACAATGAGCAGTTCTTC
CDR3 protein: CASSPTGQAYNEQFF

clone size: NA
D gene: NA
J gene: TRBJ1-4
V gene: TRBV5-1
CDR3 DNA: TGCGCCAGCAGCCCGGCCCGGCAGGTCTACGGGGCAACTAATGAAAAACTGTTTTTT
CDR3 protein: CASSPARQVYGATNEKLFF

clone size: NA
D gene: TRBD2
J gene: TRBJ2-3
V gene: TRBV7-7
CDR3 DNA: TGTGCTAGCAGCTTGGGCGCGGGAGGGACAGATACGCAGTATTTT
CDR3 protein: CASSLGAGGTDTQYF

clone size: NA
D gene: TRBD1
J gene: TRBJ2-2
V gene: TRBV4-1
CDR3 DNA: TGCGCCAGCAGCCAACGACAGGGGTTCCCCACCGGGGAGCTGTTTTTT
CDR3 protein: CASSQRQGFPTGELFF

clone size: NA
D gene: NA
J gene: TRBJ1-5
V gene: TRBV4-2
CDR3 DNA: TGTGCCAGCAGTCACCCGGGAGGGAGTAGTCAGCCCCAGCATTTT
CDR3 protein: CASSHPGGSSQPQHF

clone size: few
D gene: NA
J gene: TRBJ1-1
V gene: TRBV21-1
CDR3 DNA: TGTGCCAGCAGCAAAAGTAGGCAGGGGGGTGGGGGGAACAGGAACACTGAAGCTTTCTTT
CDR3 protein: CASSKSRQGGGGNRNTEAFF

clone size: NA
D gene: NA
J gene: TRBJ2-1
V gene: TRBV14
CDR3 DNA: TGTGCCAGCAGCCAAGATCACGGTGAGCAGTTCTTC
CDR3 protein: CASSQDHGEQFF

clone size: once
D gene: NA
J gene: TRBJ2-2
V gene: TRBV28
CDR3 DNA: TGTGCCAGCACCGACATGCCCGGGGAGCTGTTTTTT
CDR3 protein: CASTDMPGELFF

clone size: NA
D gene: TRBD1
J gene: TRBJ1-3
V gene: TRBV4-1
CDR3 DNA: TGCGCCAGCAGCCAAGCCGGACAGGGTTCGGCTGGAAACACCATATATTTT
CDR3 protein: CASSQAGQGSAGNTIYF

clone size: NA
D gene: NA
J gene: TRBJ2-3
V gene: TRBV13
CDR3 DNA: TGTGCCAGCAGCTCCCGGACGGAGGACTTGGATACGCAGTATTTT
CDR3 protein: CASSSRTEDLDTQYF

clone size: NA
D gene: TRBD2
J gene: TRBJ2-7
V gene: TRBV7-9
CDR3 DNA: TGTGCCAGCAGCTTTGCACTAGCGGGATCCTACGAGCAGTACTTC
CDR3 protein: CASSFALAGSYEQYF

clone size: NA
D gene: NA
J gene: TRBJ1-3
V gene: TRBV6-5
CDR3 DNA: TGTGCCAGCAGCCTCCGGAGCAATGGAAACACCATATATTTT
CDR3 protein: CASSLRSNGNTIYF

clone size: NA
D gene: NA
J gene: TRBJ2-7
V gene: TRBV5-6
CDR3 DNA: TGTGCCAGCAGCGTGCGAGCCTACGAGCAGTACTTC
CDR3 protein: CASSVRAYEQYF

clone size: NA
D gene: TRBD2
J gene: TRBJ2-2
V gene: TRBV29-1
CDR3 DNA: TGCAGCGCAGGGACTAGCGGGAGTACCGGGGAGCTGTTTTTT
CDR3 protein: CSAGTSGSTGELFF

clone size: NA
D gene: NA
J gene: TRBJ2-6
V gene: TRBV11-2
CDR3 DNA: TGTGCCAGCAGCTTAGATATTAGTGTCCGGGCCAACGTCCTGACTTTC
CDR3 protein: CASSLDISVRANVLTF

clone size: NA
D gene: TRBD1
J gene: TRBJ2-7
V gene: TRBV6-6
CDR3 DNA: TGTGCCAGCAGTGGGGACAGGACGCCCTCCTACGAGCAGTACTTC
CDR3 protein: CASSGDRTPSYEQYF

clone size: NA
D gene: NA
J gene: TRBJ2-7
V gene: TRBV18
CDR3 DNA: TGTGCCAGCTCACCTTCACAGGGATCATCCTACGAGCAGTACTTC
CDR3 protein: CASSPSQGSSYEQYF

clone size: NA
D gene: NA
J gene: TRBJ1-6
V gene: TRBV5-6
CDR3 DNA: TGTGCCAGCAGCTTGGCAGGGGATAATTCACCCCTCCACTTT
CDR3 protein: CASSLAGDNSPLHF

clone size: NA
D gene: NA
J gene: TRBJ2-3
V gene: TRBV9
CDR3 DNA: TGTGCCAGCAGCGTAGGGACTCCGGGCACAGATACGCAGTATTTT
CDR3 protein: CASSVGTPGTDTQYF

clone size: NA
D gene: TRBD1
J gene: TRBJ1-3
V gene: TRBV28
CDR3 DNA: TGTGCCAGCAGACTCGGGGGGGGGACAGGGGCTCGGAATATATATTTT
CDR3 protein: CASRLGGGTGARNIYF

clone size: NA
D gene: TRBD2
J gene: TRBJ2-1
V gene: TRBV12-5
CDR3 DNA: TGTGCTAGTGGTTCCCCCGGGACTAGCGGGAGCTACAATGAGCAGTTCTTC
CDR3 protein: CASGSPGTSGSYNEQFF

clone size: few
D gene: TRBD1
J gene: TRBJ2-6
V gene: TRBV6-6
CDR3 DNA: TGTGCCAGCAGGTCGGACAGGGGGTCAGGGGCCAACGTCCTGACTTTC
CDR3 protein: CASRSDRGSGANVLTF

clone size: NA
D gene: TRBD2
J gene: TRBJ2-1
V gene: TRBV11-2
CDR3 DNA: TGTGCCAGCAGCTTTTCGGGAGGTATGTTTGATGAGCAGTTCTTC
CDR3 protein: CASSFSGGMFDEQFF

clone size: few
D gene: TRBD2
J gene: TRBJ2-2
V gene: TRBV5-4
CDR3 DNA: TGTGCCAGCAGCTTGTGGGACGGTGAGCGGGAAAACACCGGGGAGCTGTTTTTT
CDR3 protein: CASSLWDGERENTGELFF

clone size: few
D gene: TRBD2
J gene: TRBJ2-1
V gene: TRBV11-1
CDR3 DNA: TGTGCCAGCAGCATATCTAGCGGGTCCTACAATGAGCAGTTCTTC
CDR3 protein: CASSISSGSYNEQFF

clone size: NA
D gene: NA
J gene: TRBJ2-1
V gene: TRBV29-1
CDR3 DNA: TGCAGCGTTGGTAGACTTGGGGCGGCCTACAATGAGCAGTTCTTC
CDR3 protein: CSVGRLGAAYNEQFF

clone size: NA
D gene: NA
J gene: TRBJ1-3
V gene: TRBV9
CDR3 DNA: TGTGCCAGCAGCGTAGATCTGTCTCCGGGGTACACCATATATTTT
CDR3 protein: CASSVDLSPGYTIYF